A selection of T cell receptor beta chains follows, all from one sample in a study of beta chain features in type 1 diabetes. The method was immunoSEQ multiplex PCR; TCRdb's version includes in-frame clones alone and lacks a portion of them. The sample gives just over 600,000 clones, around 15% of which show up once; 0.09% to 0.095% is in the top ten. The specimen sequenced was naive CD4+ T cells from blood. The source is a man between 18 and 29 years old in good health. Both conserved end residues are part of each CDR3. The D gene is left open where the match is weak. Clone sizes are given selectively: once, few, many, or a class where the clone is expanded.

TRBJ2-6	NA	TRBV5-1	few	CASSLSLPGANVLTF	TGCGCCAGCAGCTTGAGCCTCCCTGGGGCCAACGTCCTGACTTTC
TRBJ2-7	NA	TRBV28	few	CASSFRNRLTEQYF	TGTGCCAGCAGTTTTCGGAACAGGCTGACCGAGCAGTACTTC
TRBJ1-2	TRBD1	TRBV7-2	NA	CASSLTRTGGLNYGYTF	TGTGCCAGCAGCCTAACCCGGACAGGGGGCCTTAACTATGGCTACACCTTC
TRBJ1-2	NA	TRBV5-1	NA	CASSLDAANYGYTF	TGCGCCAGCAGCTTGGACGCAGCTAACTATGGCTACACCTTC
TRBJ1-5	TRBD1	TRBV7-6	NA	CASSSQGAQPQHF	TGTGCCAGCAGCTCACAGGGGGCTCAGCCCCAGCATTTT
TRBJ1-2	NA	TRBV5-6	few	CASSSPHRQLNYGYTF	TGTGCCAGCAGCTCCCCGCACAGACAGCTGAACTATGGCTACACCTTC
TRBJ2-3	NA	TRBV5-1	NA	CASSFGRATSDTQYF	TGCGCCAGCAGCTTCGGTAGGGCCACCTCAGATACGCAGTATTTT
TRBJ1-3	NA	TRBV7-9	many	CASSPLRDSGNTIYF	TGTGCCAGCAGCCCCCTGCGGGACTCTGGAAACACCATATATTTT
TRBJ1-1	NA	TRBV27	NA	CASSTEWNTEAFF	TGTGCCAGCAGTACCGAATGGAACACTGAAGCTTTCTTT
TRBJ1-2	TRBD1	TRBV9	NA	CASSVTGHGYTF	TGTGCCAGCAGCGTGACAGGGCATGGCTACACCTTC
TRBJ1-2	NA	TRBV5-1	NA	CASSLDMGPQGGYTF	TGCGCCAGCAGCTTGGATATGGGGCCCCAGGGTGGCTACACCTTC
TRBJ2-7	TRBD1	TRBV4-2	NA	CASSQVARTGTEQYF	TGTGCCAGCAGCCAAGTGGCCCGGACAGGGACCGAGCAGTACTTC
TRBJ2-3	NA	TRBV4-2	NA	CASSQVGGFARGDTQYF	TGTGCCAGCAGCCAAGTCGGAGGGTTCGCTCGGGGAGATACGCAGTATTTT
TRBJ2-5	NA	TRBV5-4	few	CASSPGQTKETQYF	TGTGCCAGCAGCCCGGGACAAACCAAAGAGACCCAGTACTTC
TRBJ2-3	NA	TRBV30	NA	CAWSVRGYTDTQYF	TGTGCCTGGAGTGTTCGTGGGTACACAGATACGCAGTATTTT
TRBJ1-1	NA	TRBV19	few	CASSTGQNTEAFF	TGTGCCAGTAGTACGGGACAGAACACTGAAGCTTTCTTT
TRBJ2-7	TRBD1	TRBV25-1	NA	CASSGRLGTDERNEQYF	TGTGCCAGCAGTGGGCGACTCGGGACAGATGAAAGGAACGAGCAGTACTTC